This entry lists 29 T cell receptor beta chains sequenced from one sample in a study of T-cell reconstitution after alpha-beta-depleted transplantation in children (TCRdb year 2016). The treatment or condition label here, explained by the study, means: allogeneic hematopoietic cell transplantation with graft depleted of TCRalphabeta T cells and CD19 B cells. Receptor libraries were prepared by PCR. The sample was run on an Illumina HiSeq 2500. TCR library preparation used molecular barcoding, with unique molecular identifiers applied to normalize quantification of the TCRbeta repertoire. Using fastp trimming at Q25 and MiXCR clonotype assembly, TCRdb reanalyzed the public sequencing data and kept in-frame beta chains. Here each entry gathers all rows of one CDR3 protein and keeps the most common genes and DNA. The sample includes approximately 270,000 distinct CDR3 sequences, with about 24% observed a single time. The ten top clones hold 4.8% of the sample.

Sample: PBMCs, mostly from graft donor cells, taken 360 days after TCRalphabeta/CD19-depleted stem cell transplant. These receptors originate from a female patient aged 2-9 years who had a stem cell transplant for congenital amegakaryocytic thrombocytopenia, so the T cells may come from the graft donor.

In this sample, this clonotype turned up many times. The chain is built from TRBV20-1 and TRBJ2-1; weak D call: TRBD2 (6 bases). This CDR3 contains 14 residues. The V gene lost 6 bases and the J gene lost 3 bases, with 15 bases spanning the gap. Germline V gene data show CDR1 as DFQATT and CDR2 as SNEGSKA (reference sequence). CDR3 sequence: CSAWGRTVYNEQFF. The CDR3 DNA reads TGCAGTGCGTGGGGGAGGACGGTCTACAATGAGCAGTTCTTC.

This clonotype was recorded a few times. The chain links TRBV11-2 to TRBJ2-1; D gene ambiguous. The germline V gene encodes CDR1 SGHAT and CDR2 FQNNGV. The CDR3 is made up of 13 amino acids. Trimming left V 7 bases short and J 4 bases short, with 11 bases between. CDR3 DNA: TGTGCCAGCACCTACGACTTGTACAATGAGCAGTTCTTC. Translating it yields CASTYDLYNEQFF.

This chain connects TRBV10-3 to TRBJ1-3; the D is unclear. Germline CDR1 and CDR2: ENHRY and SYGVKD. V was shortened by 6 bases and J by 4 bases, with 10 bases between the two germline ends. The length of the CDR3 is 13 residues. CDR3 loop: CAISRAEGNTIYF. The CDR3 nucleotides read TGTGCCATCAGCCGGGCGGAGGGAAACACCATATATTTT.

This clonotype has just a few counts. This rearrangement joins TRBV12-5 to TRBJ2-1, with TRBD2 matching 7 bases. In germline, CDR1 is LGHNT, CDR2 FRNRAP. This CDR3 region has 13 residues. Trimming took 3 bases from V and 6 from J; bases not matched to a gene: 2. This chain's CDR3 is CASGLREANEQFF. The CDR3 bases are TGTGCTAGTGGTTTACGGGAGGCCAATGAGCAGTTCTTC. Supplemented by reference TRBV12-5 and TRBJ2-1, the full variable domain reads DARVTQTPRHKVTEMGQEVTMRCQPILGHNTVFWYRQTMMQGLELLAYFRNRAPLDDSGMPKDRFSAEMPDATLATLKIQPSEPRDSAVYFCASGLREANEQFFGPGTRLTVL.

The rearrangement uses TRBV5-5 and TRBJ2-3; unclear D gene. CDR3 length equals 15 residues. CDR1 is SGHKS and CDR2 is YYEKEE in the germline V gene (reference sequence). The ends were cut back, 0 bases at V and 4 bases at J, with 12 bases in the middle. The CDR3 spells CASSLAPMGSDTQYF. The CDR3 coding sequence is TGTGCCAGCAGCTTGGCCCCTATGGGATCAGATACGCAGTATTTT.

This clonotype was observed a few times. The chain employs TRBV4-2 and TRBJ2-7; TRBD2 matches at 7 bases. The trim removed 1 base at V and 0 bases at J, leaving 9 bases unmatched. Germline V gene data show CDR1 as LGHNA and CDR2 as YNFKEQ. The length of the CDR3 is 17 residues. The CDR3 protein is CASSQGPHPGGSYEQYF. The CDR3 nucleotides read TGTGCCAGCAGCCAAGGGCCCCACCCGGGGGGCTCCTACGAGCAGTACTTC.

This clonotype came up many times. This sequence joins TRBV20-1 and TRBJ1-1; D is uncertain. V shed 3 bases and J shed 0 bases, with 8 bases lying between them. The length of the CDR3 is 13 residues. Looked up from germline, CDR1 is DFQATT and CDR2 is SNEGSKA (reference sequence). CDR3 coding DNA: TGCAGTGCTAGTGTTGGTCTGAACACTGAAGCTTTCTTT. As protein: CSASVGLNTEAFF.

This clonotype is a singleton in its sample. CDR3 loop: CASSVTPPSRGQETQYF. DNA of the CDR3: TGTGCCAGCAGTGTCACCCCCCCTTCTAGGGGGCAAGAGACCCAGTACTTC. V is TRBV2 and J is TRBJ2-5; D is perhaps TRBD1 (6 bases). Trimming cost V 4 bases and J 2 bases, with 20 bases left between them. CDR3 size: 17 residues. Germline CDR1 SNHLY, CDR2 FYNNEI.

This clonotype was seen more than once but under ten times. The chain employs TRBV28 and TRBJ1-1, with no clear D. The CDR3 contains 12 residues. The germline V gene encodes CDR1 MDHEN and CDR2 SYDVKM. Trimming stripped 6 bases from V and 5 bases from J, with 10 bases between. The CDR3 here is CASSVGRTEAFF. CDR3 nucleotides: TGTGCCAGCAGCGTAGGCCGGACTGAAGCTTTCTTT. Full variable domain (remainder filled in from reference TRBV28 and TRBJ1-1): DVKVTQSSRYLVKRTGEKVFLECVQDMDHENMFWYRQDPGLGLRLIYFSYDVKMKEKGDIPEGYSVSREKKERFSLILESASTNQTSMYLCASSVGRTEAFFGQGTRLTVV.

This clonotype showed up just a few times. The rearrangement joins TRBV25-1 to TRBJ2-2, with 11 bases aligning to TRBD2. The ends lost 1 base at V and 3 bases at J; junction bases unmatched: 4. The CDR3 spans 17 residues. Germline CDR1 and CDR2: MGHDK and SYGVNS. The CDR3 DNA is TGTGCCAGCAGTGAATTGGTAGCGGGAGGGTACACCGGGGAGCTGTTTTTT. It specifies CASSELVAGGYTGELFF.

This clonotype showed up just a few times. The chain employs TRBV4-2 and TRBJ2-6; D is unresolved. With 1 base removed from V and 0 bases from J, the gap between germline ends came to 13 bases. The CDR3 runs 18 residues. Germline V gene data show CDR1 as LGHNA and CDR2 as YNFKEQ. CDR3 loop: CASSQGAGFFSGANVLTF. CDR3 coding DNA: TGTGCCAGCAGCCAAGGTGCAGGCTTCTTCTCTGGGGCCAACGTCCTGACTTTC.

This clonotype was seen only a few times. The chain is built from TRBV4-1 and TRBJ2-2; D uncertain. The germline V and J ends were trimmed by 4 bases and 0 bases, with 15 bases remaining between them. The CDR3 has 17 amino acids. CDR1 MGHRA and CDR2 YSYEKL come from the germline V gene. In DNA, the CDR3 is TGCGCCAGCAGCCCCGGAGTAATTACCGCGAACACCGGGGAGCTGTTTTTT. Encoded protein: CASSPGVITANTGELFF.

The DNA for the CDR3 is TGCGCCAGCAGCCCCACCCCCGGACTAGCGGGGATCACCCAGCAGTTCTTC. Its protein product is CASSPTPGLAGITQQFF. The chain has TRBV4-1 and TRBJ2-1; 12 bases match TRBD2. The CDR3 extends over 17 amino acids. Unmatched junction bases numbered 15, after V lost 4 bases and J lost 11 bases. Per the germline V gene, CDR1 is MGHRA and CDR2 is YSYEKL.

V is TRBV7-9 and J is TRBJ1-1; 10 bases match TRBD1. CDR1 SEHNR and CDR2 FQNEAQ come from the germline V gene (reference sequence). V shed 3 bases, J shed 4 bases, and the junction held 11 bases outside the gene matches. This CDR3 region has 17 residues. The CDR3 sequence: CASSFLPGQGFATEAFF. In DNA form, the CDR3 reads TGTGCCAGCAGCTTCCTCCCGGGACAGGGGTTTGCCACTGAAGCTTTCTTT.

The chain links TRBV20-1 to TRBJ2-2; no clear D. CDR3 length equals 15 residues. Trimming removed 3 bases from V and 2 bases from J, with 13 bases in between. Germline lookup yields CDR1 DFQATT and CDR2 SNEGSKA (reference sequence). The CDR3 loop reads CSASYAPSNTGELFF. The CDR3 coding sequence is TGCAGTGCTAGTTATGCTCCATCTAACACCGGGGAGCTGTTTTTT.

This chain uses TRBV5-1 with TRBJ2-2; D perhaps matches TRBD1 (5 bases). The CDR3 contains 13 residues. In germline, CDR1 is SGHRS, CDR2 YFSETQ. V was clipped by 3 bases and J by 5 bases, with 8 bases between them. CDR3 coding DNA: TGCGCCAGCAGCTGGCAGGGTACCGGGGAGCTGTTTTTT. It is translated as CASSWQGTGELFF. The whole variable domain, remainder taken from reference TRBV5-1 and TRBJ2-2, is KAGVTQTPRYLIKTRGQQVTLSCSPISGHRSVSWYQQTPGQGLQFLFEYFSETQRNKGNFPGRFSGRQFSNSRSEMNVSTLELGDSALYLCASSWQGTGELFFGEGSRLTVL.

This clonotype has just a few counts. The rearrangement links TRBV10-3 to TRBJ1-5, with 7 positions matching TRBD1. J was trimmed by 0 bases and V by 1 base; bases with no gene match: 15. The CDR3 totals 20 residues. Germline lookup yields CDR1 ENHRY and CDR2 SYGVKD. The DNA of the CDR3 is TGTGCCATCAGTGAGTTCTCCACAGGGGAGGGGGACCATAGCAATCAGCCCCAGCATTTT. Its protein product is CAISEFSTGEGDHSNQPQHF.

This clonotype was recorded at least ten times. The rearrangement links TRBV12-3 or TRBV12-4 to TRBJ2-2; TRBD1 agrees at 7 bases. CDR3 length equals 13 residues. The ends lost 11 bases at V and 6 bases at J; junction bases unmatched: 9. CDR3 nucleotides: TGTGCCGCCGCCTTACAGGGGCCCGGGGAGCTGTTTTTT. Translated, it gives CAAALQGPGELFF.

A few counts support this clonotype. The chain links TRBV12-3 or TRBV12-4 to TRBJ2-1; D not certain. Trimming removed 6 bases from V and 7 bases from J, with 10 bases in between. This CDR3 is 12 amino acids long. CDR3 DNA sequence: TGTGCCAGCAGCCGCCAGGCTAATGAGCAGTTCTTC. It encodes CASSRQANEQFF.

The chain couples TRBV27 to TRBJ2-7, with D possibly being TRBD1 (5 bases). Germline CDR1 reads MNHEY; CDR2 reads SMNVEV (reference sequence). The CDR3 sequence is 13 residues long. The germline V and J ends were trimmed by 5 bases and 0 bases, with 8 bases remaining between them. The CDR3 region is CASSGALSYEQYF. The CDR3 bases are TGTGCCAGCAGTGGGGCCCTCTCCTACGAGCAGTACTTC.

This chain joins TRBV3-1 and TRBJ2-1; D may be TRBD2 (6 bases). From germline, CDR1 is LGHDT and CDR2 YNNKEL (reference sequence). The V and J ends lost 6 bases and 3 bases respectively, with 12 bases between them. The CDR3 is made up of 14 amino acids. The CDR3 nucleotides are TGTGCCAGCAGGCCTAGCGAGTTCTACAATGAGCAGTTCTTC. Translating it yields CASRPSEFYNEQFF.

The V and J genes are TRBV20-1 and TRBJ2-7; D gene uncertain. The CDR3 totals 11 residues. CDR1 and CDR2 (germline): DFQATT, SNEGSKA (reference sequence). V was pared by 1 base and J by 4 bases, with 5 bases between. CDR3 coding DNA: TGCAGTGCTAGAGCAACGTACGAGCAGTACTTC. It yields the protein CSARATYEQYF.

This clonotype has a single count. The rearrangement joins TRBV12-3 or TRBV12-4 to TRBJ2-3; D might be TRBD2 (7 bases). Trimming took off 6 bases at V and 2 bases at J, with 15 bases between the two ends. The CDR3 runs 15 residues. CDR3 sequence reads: CASSRRGGHTDTQYF. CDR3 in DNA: TGTGCCAGCAGCCGAAGGGGGGGCCACACAGATACGCAGTATTTT.

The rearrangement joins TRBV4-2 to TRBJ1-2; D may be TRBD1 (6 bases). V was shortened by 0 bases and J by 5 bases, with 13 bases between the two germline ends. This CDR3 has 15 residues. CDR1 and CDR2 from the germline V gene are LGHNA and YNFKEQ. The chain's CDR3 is CASSQEEAGVYGYTF. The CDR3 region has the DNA TGTGCCAGCAGCCAAGAAGAGGCAGGGGTTTATGGCTACACCTTC.

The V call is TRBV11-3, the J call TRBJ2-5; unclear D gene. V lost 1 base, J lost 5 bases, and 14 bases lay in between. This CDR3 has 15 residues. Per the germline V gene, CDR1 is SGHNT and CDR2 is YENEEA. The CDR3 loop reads CASSLGRGERETQYF. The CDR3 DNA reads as TGTGCCAGCAGCTTAGGCCGCGGCGAAAGGGAGACCCAGTACTTC.

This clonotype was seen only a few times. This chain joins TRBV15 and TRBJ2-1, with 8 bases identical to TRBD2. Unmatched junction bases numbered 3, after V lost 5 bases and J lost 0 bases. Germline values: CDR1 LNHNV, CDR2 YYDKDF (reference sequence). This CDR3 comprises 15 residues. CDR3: CATSRGGSSYNEQFF. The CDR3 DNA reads TGTGCCACCAGCCGCGGGGGGAGCTCCTACAATGAGCAGTTCTTC.

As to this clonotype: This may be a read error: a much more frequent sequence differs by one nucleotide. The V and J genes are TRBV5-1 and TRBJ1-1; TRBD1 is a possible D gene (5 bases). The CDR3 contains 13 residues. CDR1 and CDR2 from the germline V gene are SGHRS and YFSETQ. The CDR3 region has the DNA TGCGCCACCAGCTTGGGGCCGGACACTGAAGCTTTCTTT. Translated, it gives CATSLGPDTEAFF.

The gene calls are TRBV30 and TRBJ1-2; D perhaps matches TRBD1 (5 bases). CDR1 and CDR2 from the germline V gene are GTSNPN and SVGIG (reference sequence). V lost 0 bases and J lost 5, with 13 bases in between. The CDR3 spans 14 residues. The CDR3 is CAWSVLGRDYGYTF. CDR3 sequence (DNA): TGTGCCTGGAGTGTATTGGGCAGGGATTATGGCTACACCTTC.

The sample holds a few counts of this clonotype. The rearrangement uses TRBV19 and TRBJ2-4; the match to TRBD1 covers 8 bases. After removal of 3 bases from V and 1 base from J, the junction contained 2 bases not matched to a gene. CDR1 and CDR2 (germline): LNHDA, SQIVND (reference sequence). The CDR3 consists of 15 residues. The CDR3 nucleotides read TGTGCCAGTAGTATCGGGGACAGGGCCAAAAACATTCAGTACTTC. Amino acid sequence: CASSIGDRAKNIQYF. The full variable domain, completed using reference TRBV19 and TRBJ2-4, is DGGITQSPKYLFRKEGQNVTLSCEQNLNHDAMYWYRQDPGQGLRLIYYSQIVNDFQKGDIAEGYSVSREKKESFPLTVTSAQKNPTAFYLCASSIGDRAKNIQYFGAGTRLSVL.